These 26 T cell receptor beta chains came from one sample sequenced in a study of vaccination and CD4 T cells after COVID-19 (dated by TCRdb to between 2021 and 2023). The treatment or condition label here, explained by the study, means: roughly 11-day PBMC culture with coronavirus spike peptide pools or control peptides (ViraFEST assay). The library was produced with PCR. Sequencing took place on an Illumina iSeq 100. TCR sequencing of DNA from cultured CD4+ T cells used the Oncomine TCR Beta short-read assay at the Johns Hopkins FTIC core. TCRdb reprocessed the public reads (quality trimming at Q25 with fastp, clone calling with MiXCR) and kept in-frame beta chains. Entries that share a CDR3 protein sequence are merged under the most common genes and DNA. The sample profile shows 20,000 or so distinct CDR3 sequences; roughly a quarter of them were found once. The top ten clones comprise 9.5% to 13% of the sample.

No cognate antigen is known for these TCRs. The sequenced sample consisted of cultured CD4+ T cells from blood. The receptors were sampled from a human donor with COVID-19.

The chain combines TRBV2 with TRBJ2-3; unclear D gene. This CDR3 comprises 12 residues. V lost 2 bases, J lost 5 bases, and 5 bases lay in between. Germline CDR1 SNHLY, CDR2 FYNNEI. CDR3 residues: CASSETGDTQYF. In DNA form, the CDR3 reads TGTGCCAGCAGTGAAACGGGAGATACGCAGTATTTT.

There are a few counts of this clonotype. J is TRBJ2-3 and V is TRBV20-1; 10 bases match TRBD2. V shed 4 bases and J 0 bases; nucleotides not matched to a gene: 4. Germline V gene data show CDR1 as DFQATT and CDR2 as SNEGSKA (reference sequence). The CDR3 runs 15 residues. CDR3 sequence (DNA): TGCAGTGCTACAAAGCGGGGGGGTAGCACAGATACGCAGTATTTT. This codes for CSATKRGGSTDTQYF.

This clonotype was found a few times. The chain links TRBV23-1 to TRBJ2-1, with 11 bases lining up with TRBD1. TRBV23-1 is an open reading frame whose function is uncertain. The ends lost 7 bases at V and 1 base at J; junction bases unmatched: 6. The CDR3 totals 16 residues. The CDR3 protein is CASMGQGECSYNEQFF. CDR3 sequence (DNA): TGCGCCAGCATGGGACAGGGGGAATGTTCCTACAATGAGCAGTTCTTC.

This clonotype showed up just a few times. V and J are TRBV11-2 and TRBJ1-4, with D unclear. CDR3 length equals 14 residues. Deletions cut 2 bases from V and 7 bases from J, with 11 bases between. CDR1 is SGHAT, CDR2 FQNNGV, per germline. The CDR3 sequence is CASSLLRNGEKLFF. CDR3 in DNA: TGTGCCAGCAGCTTATTACGGAACGGTGAAAAACTGTTTTTT.

The chain combines TRBV20-1 with TRBJ1-1; D possibly corresponds to TRBD1 (5 bases). The CDR3 totals 12 residues. The V end lost 2 bases, the J end lost 11 bases, and 15 bases lay between the germline ends. In germline, CDR1 is DFQATT, CDR2 SNEGSKA (reference sequence). The CDR3 coding sequence is TGCAGTGCTAGATCCCCTGGGACGTGGGCTTTCTTT. This codes for CSARSPGTWAFF.

The chain couples TRBV10-3 to TRBJ2-5; the D is unclear. The V end was cut by 6 bases, the J end by 2 bases, with 10 bases between. Per the germline V gene, CDR1 is ENHRY and CDR2 is SYGVKD. This CDR3 is built from 13 residues. The CDR3 here is CAIRPGSQETQYF. The CDR3 DNA reads TGTGCCATCAGACCCGGGTCGCAAGAGACCCAGTACTTC.

The V call is TRBV6-4, the J call TRBJ2-3; TRBD1 matches 7 bases. Germline CDR1 and CDR2: MRHNA and SNTAGT. CDR3 length: 14 residues. J lost 1 base, V lost 4 bases, and 2 bases had no gene match. For the CDR3, the DNA is TGTGCCAGCAGTGCAGGACAGGGCACAGATACGCAGTATTTT. It is translated as CASSAGQGTDTQYF.

V and J are TRBV21-1 and TRBJ2-7; the DNA was not compared with TRBD1, the D call given in the table. TRBV21-1 is listed as a pseudogene. This CDR3 is 13 amino acids long. CDR3 amino acids: CASSPRSAYEQYF. The CDR3 DNA reads TGTGCCAGCAGCCCCCGGTCAGCCTACGAGCAGTACTTC.

The chain has TRBV6-1 and TRBJ2-3, with 11 bases fitting TRBD2. Per germline, CDR1 MNHNS and CDR2 SASEGT. The CDR3 length is 16 residues. J gave up 4 bases and V 5 bases, and 8 bases lay outside the gene matches. The CDR3, as DNA: TGTGCCAGCAGTCCCCGACTAGCGGGGACGGCAGATACGCAGTATTTT. Its translation is CASSPRLAGTADTQYF.

This clonotype was detected a few times. This chain connects TRBV20-1 to TRBJ2-2, with D possibly being TRBD2 (6 bases). Germline assignment: CDR1 DFQATT and CDR2 SNEGSKA (reference sequence). This CDR3 is built from 13 residues. V was clipped by 6 bases and J by 4 bases, with 12 bases between them. CDR3 DNA sequence: TGCAGTGCCCCGACTAGTAGCACCGGGGAGCTGTTTTTT. Protein sequence: CSAPTSSTGELFF.

The chain has TRBV5-4 and TRBJ1-4; weak D call: TRBD1 (6 bases). Germline CDR1 and CDR2: SGHNT and YYREEE (reference sequence). This CDR3 region has 13 residues. The ends were cut back, 4 bases at V and 5 bases at J, with 9 bases in the middle. CDR3 protein: CASSPGQNEKLFF. Written as DNA, the CDR3 is TGTGCCAGCAGCCCAGGACAGAATGAAAAACTGTTTTTT.

This sequence joins TRBV18 and TRBJ1-1; 7 bases are a match to TRBD1. This CDR3 has 15 residues. Losses at the gene ends were 5 bases for V and 2 bases for J; bases not matched to a gene: 8. Germline lookup yields CDR1 KGHSH and CDR2 LQKENI. CDR3 loop: CASSSTGVGNTEAFF. The CDR3, as DNA: TGTGCCAGCTCATCTACAGGGGTGGGTAACACTGAAGCTTTCTTT.

This clonotype was seen only a few times. The genes are TRBV20-1 and TRBJ1-5, with TRBD1 as a possible D gene (6 bases). CDR3 length: 12 residues. V lost 0 bases to trimming and J lost 9 bases, with 9 bases between them. Germline assignment: CDR1 DFQATT and CDR2 SNEGSKA (reference sequence). CDR3 sequence: CSARDQGMPQHF. For the CDR3, the DNA is TGCAGTGCTAGAGATCAGGGGATGCCCCAGCATTTT.

There are a few counts of this clonotype. The V call is TRBV19, the J call TRBJ1-5, with 11 bases matching TRBD1. The CDR3 spans 15 residues. Trimming cost V 4 bases and J 7 bases; bases outside gene matches: 6. CDR1 is LNHDA, CDR2 SQIVND, per germline (reference sequence). The CDR3: CASSTGQGAGQPQHF. The CDR3 DNA reads TGTGCCAGTAGTACAGGACAGGGGGCCGGACAGCCCCAGCATTTT.

This sequence joins TRBV28 and TRBJ2-7; the match to TRBD2 covers 9 bases. The V gene end was trimmed by 3 bases and the J gene end by 2 bases; junction bases not matched to a gene: 5. The V gene's germline CDR1 is MDHEN and CDR2 SYDVKM. The CDR3 is 15 amino acids. CDR3 in DNA: TGTGCCAGCAGTTTCGCTCTAGCGGGAACCTACGAGCAGTACTTC. This codes for CASSFALAGTYEQYF.

V gene TRBV7-3 combines with J gene TRBJ1-2; the D gene is possibly TRBD1 (5 bases). This CDR3 region has 15 residues. V shed 3 bases and J shed 2 bases, with 13 bases lying between them. CDR1 and CDR2 (germline): SGHTA, FQGTGA. Here the CDR3 reads CASSFLGGGNYGYTF. CDR3 DNA sequence: TGTGCCAGCAGCTTCCTTGGGGGAGGAAACTATGGCTACACCTTC.

The CDR3 spells CSAPFDSYEQYF. The CDR3 DNA reads TGCAGTGCCCCCTTTGACAGCTACGAGCAGTACTTC. The chain recombines TRBV20-1 with TRBJ2-7; D may be TRBD1 (5 bases). The CDR3 extends over 12 amino acids. Trimming removed 6 bases from V and 3 bases from J, with 12 bases in between. Germline assignment: CDR1 DFQATT and CDR2 SNEGSKA (reference sequence).

This chain connects TRBV29-1 to TRBJ2-2; a possible D gene is TRBD2 (5 bases). Trimming took off 1 base at V and 5 bases at J, with 11 bases between the two ends. Germline lookup yields CDR1 SQVTM and CDR2 ANQGSEA. The CDR3 runs 14 residues. The CDR3, as DNA: TGCAGCGTTGAAGTAGGACTCAAAACCGGGGAGCTGTTTTTT. Translation: CSVEVGLKTGELFF.

V is TRBV20-1 and J is TRBJ2-3, with 10 bases fitting TRBD2. Looked up from germline, CDR1 is DFQATT and CDR2 is SNEGSKA (reference sequence). CDR3 length: 14 amino acids. The CDR3 region has the DNA TGCACCATCCTTCAGCGGGGGGGGACAGATACGCAGTATTTT. This gives the protein CTILQRGGTDTQYF.

The CDR3 is CASSQDGSYGYTF. Written as DNA, the CDR3 is TGTGCCAGCAGTCAAGACGGATCCTATGGCTACACCTTC. The chain employs TRBV5-4 and TRBJ1-2; D is ambiguous. The CDR3 runs to 13 residues. The V and J ends lost 5 bases and 4 bases respectively, with 12 bases between them. Germline values: CDR1 SGHNT, CDR2 YYREEE (reference sequence).

The table lists this clonotype with a few counts. The chain joins TRBV6-1 to TRBJ1-2, with D tentatively TRBD1 (6 bases). The CDR3 is 13 amino acids. V lost 7 bases, J lost 2 bases, and 11 bases lay in between. Germline CDR1 is MNHNS and CDR2 is SASEGT. CDR3 DNA sequence: TGTGCCAGCACTTTAGGGGGGAACTATGGCTACACCTTC. Its protein product is CASTLGGNYGYTF.

The chain has TRBV12-3 or TRBV12-4 and TRBJ2-2; perhaps TRBD2 as D (5 bases). V dropped 6 bases and J dropped 4 bases, with 12 bases sitting between them. The CDR3 has 14 residues. CDR3 nucleotide sequence: TGTGCCAGCAGACCCAGCGGATCCACCGGGGAGCTGTTTTTT. Protein sequence: CASRPSGSTGELFF.

V gene TRBV30 combines with J gene TRBJ2-7, with unresolved D. Germline CDR1 reads GTSNPN; CDR2 reads SVGIG (reference sequence). The CDR3 contains 13 residues. V was pared by 2 bases and J by 0 bases, with 8 bases between. Here the CDR3 reads CAWSNVGSYEQYF. CDR3 coding DNA: TGTGCCTGGAGTAATGTCGGCTCCTACGAGCAGTACTTC.

This clonotype has a handful of counts. The genes are TRBV6-1 and TRBJ2-2; TRBD1 aligns across 8 bases. The germline V gene has CDR1 MNHNS and CDR2 SASEGT. This CDR3 contains 18 residues. J lost 5 bases, V lost 10 bases, and 21 bases had no gene match. CDR3 amino acids: CATCPLSGGVGWTGELFF. The CDR3 DNA follows: TGTGCCACCTGCCCTCTTTCAGGGGGCGTTGGTTGGACCGGGGAGCTGTTTTTT.

This chain uses TRBV10-3 with TRBJ1-1; a weak D match, TRBD1 (5 bases). The germline V and J ends were trimmed by 4 bases and 5 bases, with 26 bases remaining between them. The CDR3 covers 18 residues. Per germline, CDR1 ENHRY and CDR2 SYGVKD. The CDR3 sequence is CAISGMEITGARRTEAFF. CDR3 bases: TGTGCCATCAGTGGGATGGAGATTACAGGCGCAAGGAGAACTGAAGCTTTCTTT.

This chain connects TRBV6-4 to TRBJ2-2; D call uncertain. The V end lost 0 bases, the J end lost 2 bases, and 7 bases lay between the germline ends. The CDR3 runs to 15 residues. CDR1 is MRHNA, CDR2 SNTAGT, per germline. DNA of the CDR3: TGTGCCAGCAGTGACTCTCGCGCCAACACCGGGGAGCTGTTTTTT. This encodes CASSDSRANTGELFF.